This T cell receptor (beta chain) was profiled in a study of identical twins (dated by TCRdb to between 2015 and 2016). Turning to the overall study: To test whether fetal clonotypes persist, the study used deep sequencing on TCR alpha and beta repertoires from monozygotic twins, unrelated adults of various ages, and cord blood. To rule out contamination, replicate twin experiments were performed at different times with different library preparation protocols. What the authors observed across the whole study: In monozygotic twins, recombination models systematically underestimated out-of-frame TCR alpha sharing, but the models matched the sharing seen between unrelated individuals. Zero-insertion analyses could be partly confounded by invariant T cells such as MAIT and iNKT, although diverse VJ usage argued against such confounding for most clonotypes. Because the same donors could not be followed over many years, the conclusions depended on cross-sectional statistical analysis. The excess sharing between twins in beta out-of-frame sequences was weaker because fewer shared sequences reduced the signal-to-noise ratio. Abundant cord blood beta clonotypes carried fewer insertions; young adult naive repertoires showed a weaker similar trend, while memory repertoires showed none. Compared with coincidental sharing between unrelated individuals, an excess of low generation-probability sequences was observed among out-of-frame TCR alpha sequences shared between twins.

This clonotype came up many times. Its antigen is unknown. No base quality information exists; no much larger clone differs at one position. Germline trimming: 8 bases from V, 2 bases from J; junction bases outside gene matches: 3. Including the terminal cysteine and phenylalanine, the CDR3 comprises 14 residues. The entry retains the CDR3 DNA only, 42 bases that are in frame from base 1. In the germline V gene, CDR1 corresponds to SNHLY and CDR2 to FYNNEI. Libraries were built with 5' RACE. This sample was sequenced with an Illumina HiSeq 2000. Template switching introduced a universal primer binding site; the final cDNA contained a unique molecular identifier, enabling accurate counting of TCR cDNA molecules. First-strand cDNA for TCR alpha and beta chains was synthesized from specific primers in the conserved constant-segment region. To control for contamination, each cDNA library was double barcoded with a SMART-Mk sample barcode plus Illumina barcodes. TruSeq adapter sequences, together with Illumina sample barcodes, were added in two successive PCR steps. TCR alpha and beta cDNA libraries were sequenced on the Illumina HiSeq platform with custom primers. The source study handled its data this way. MiGEC was used to process raw reads and extract unique molecular identifiers, and MiXCR was used to find CDR3 positions. Recombination models were inferred per individual with the repgenHMM and IGoR tools using an EM algorithm. The tcR package in R was used for shared clonotype analysis, with sharing normalized by the product of cloneset sizes. To study raw recombination without the effects of thymic and clonal selection, out-of-frame nonproductive sequences were analyzed. The raw public reads went through TCRdb reprocessing: fastp at Q25, MiXCR clone calling, in-frame beta chains kept. Every entry covers one CDR3 protein and lists the most common genes and DNA from its rows. The V and J calls come from TCRdb's annotation, not from the publication. The sample contains 700,000 or so distinct CDR3 sequences, 8.6% of them found a single time. About 0.98% of the sample lies in the top ten.

All donors were healthy Caucasians. The twin cohort consisted of three pairs of female monozygotic twins, all aged about 18 to 29 years. Peripheral blood mononuclear cells were the source from which RNA for the TCR libraries was isolated. This sample also belongs to another study, concerning yellow fever vaccine responses in identical twins. As the second study states: According to the authors, the vaccine-induced T cell response in identical twins seemed to be partly convergent and partly specific to each individual. The study precisely tracked vaccine-responding T cell clones in identical twins.

Recombination connected TRBV2 to TRBJ2-5, with TRBD2 identical over 12 junction bases. This TCR came from a young woman in good health. Sequenced sample: PBMCs. The CDR3 reads CASGLAGGQETQYF. In nucleotide form, the sequence is TGTGCCAGCGGTCTAGCGGGGGGGCAAGAGACCCAGTACTTC.